Below, one T cell receptor (beta chain) is given with its context. The repertoire was sequenced with immunoSEQ multiplex PCR; TCRdb's copy has only in-frame clones and lacks some. The sample has more than 100,000 clones, more than 75% seen once. The V gene's germline CDR1 is SGHAT and CDR2 FQDESV (reference sequence). The CDR3 loop spans 15 amino acids. Trimming took 3 bases from V and 2 from J; bases not matched to a gene: 5. The data originate from a study of blood T cell repertoires in COVID-19. Study-wide background: The cDNA or gDNA used as material had been derived from T cells, B-cell-depleted T cells, or PBMCs.

This clonotype was obtained from a man aged 50-60 years with active COVID-19. The specimen sequenced was peripheral blood. The chain links TRBV11-1 to TRBJ2-7, with 9 bases lining up with TRBD1. In nucleotides, the CDR3 is TGTGCCAGCAGCTTCGGGACAGGGAGACCCTACGAGCAGTACTTC. Encoded protein: CASSFGTGRPYEQYF. The full variable domain, rest sourced from reference TRBV11-1 and TRBJ2-7, is EAEVAQSPRYKITEKSQAVAFWCDPISGHATLYWYRQILGQGPELLVQFQDESVVDDSQLPKDRFSAERLKGVDSTLKIQPAELGDSAMYLCASSFGTGRPYEQYFGPGTRLTVT.